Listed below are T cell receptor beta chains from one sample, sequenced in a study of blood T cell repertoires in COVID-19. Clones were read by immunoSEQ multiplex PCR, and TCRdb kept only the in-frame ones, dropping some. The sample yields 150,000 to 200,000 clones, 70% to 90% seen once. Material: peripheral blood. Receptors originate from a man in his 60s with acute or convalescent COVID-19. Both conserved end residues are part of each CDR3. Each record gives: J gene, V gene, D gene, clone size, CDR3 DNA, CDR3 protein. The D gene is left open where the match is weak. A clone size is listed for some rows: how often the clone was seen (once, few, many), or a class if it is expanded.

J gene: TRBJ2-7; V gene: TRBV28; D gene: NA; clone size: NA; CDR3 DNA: TGTGCCAGCAGTTTCGGGAGGGGGACAGGGAGTTACCTAGAGCAGTACTTC; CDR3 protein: CASSFGRGTGSYLEQYF
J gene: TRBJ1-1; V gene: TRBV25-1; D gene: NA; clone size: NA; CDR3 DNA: TGTGCCAGCACCGGGTCCTCCTCTGAAGCTTTCTTT; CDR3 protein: CASTGSSSEAFF
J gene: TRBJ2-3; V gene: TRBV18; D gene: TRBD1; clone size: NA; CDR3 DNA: TGTGCCAGCTCACCTAAGGGGGCTACAGATACGCAGTATTTT; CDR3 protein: CASSPKGATDTQYF
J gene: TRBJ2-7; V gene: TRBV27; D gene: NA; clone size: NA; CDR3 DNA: TGTGCCAGCAGTCACCGGAGGGGCAAGGAAGGCGAGCAGTACTTC; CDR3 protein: CASSHRRGKEGEQYF
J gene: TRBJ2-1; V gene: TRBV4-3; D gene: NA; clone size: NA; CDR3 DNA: TGCGCCAGCAGCCAAGAGTGGGCTAACAATGAGCAGTTCTTC; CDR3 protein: CASSQEWANNEQFF
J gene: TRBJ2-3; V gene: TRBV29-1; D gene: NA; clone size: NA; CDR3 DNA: TGCAGCGTTGAGGGGCAGATTAGCACAGATACGCAGTATTTT; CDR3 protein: CSVEGQISTDTQYF
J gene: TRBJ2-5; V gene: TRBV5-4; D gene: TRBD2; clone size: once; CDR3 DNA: TGTGCCAGCAGCACGACTAGCGGAGGAGATACCCAGTACTTC; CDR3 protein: CASSTTSGGDTQYF
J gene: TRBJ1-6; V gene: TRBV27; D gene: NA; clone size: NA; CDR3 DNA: TGTGCCAGCAGTTTAAGGGCACAGGGCGTTTCACCCCTCCACTTT; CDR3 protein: CASSLRAQGVSPLHF
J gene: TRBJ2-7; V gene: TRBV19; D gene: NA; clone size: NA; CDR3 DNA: TGTGCCAGTAGTATCGCAAGCGACAGGTCCTACGAGCAGTACTTC; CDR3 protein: CASSIASDRSYEQYF
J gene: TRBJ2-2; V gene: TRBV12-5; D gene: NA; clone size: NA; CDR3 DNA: TGTGCTAGTGGGATTGCCAGCGGGGAGCTGTTTTTT; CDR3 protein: CASGIASGELFF
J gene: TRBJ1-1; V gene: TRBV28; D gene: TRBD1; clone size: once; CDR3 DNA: TGTGCCAGCAGTCCGGGACAGGTGAACACTGAAGCTTTCTTT; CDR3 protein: CASSPGQVNTEAFF
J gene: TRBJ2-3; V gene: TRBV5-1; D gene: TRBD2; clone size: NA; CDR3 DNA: TGCGCCAGCGCCAGCGGGAGGGCCACAGATACGCAGTATTTT; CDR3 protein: CASASGRATDTQYF
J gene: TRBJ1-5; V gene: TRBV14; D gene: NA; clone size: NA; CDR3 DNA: TGTGCCATAGAGGGAGTGAATCAGCCCCAGCATTTT; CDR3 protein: CAIEGVNQPQHF
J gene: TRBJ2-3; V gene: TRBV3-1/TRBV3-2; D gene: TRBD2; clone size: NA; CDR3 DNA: TGTGCCAGCAGCCCTAGCGGGAGGTGGACAGATACGCAGTATTTT; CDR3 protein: CASSPSGRWTDTQYF
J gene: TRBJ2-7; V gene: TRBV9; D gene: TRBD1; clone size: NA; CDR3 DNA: TGTGCCAGCAGCGTAGGGACAGGGTGGGGCATCGGGGCCTCCGAGCAGTACTTC; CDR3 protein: CASSVGTGWGIGASEQYF
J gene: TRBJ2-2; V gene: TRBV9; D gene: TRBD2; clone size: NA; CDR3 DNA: TGTGCCAGCAACCCCCACGGGACTAGCGTCGCGAACACCGGGGAGCTGTTTTTT; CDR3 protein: CASNPHGTSVANTGELFF
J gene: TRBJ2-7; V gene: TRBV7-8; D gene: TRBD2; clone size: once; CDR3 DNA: TGTGCCAGCAGCTACGATAGCTGGGAGGGGAGTGGTATCGCCTACGAGCAGTACTTC; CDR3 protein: CASSYDSWEGSGIAYEQYF
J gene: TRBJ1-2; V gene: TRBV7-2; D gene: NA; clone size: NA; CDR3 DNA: TGTGCCAGCAGCTTAGCGGTGACAGCCACCTCTAACTATGGCTACACCTTC; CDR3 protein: CASSLAVTATSNYGYTF
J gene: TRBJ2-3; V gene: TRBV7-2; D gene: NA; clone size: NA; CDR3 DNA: TGTGCCAGCAGCTCTCGGTGGGGAGCAGATACGCAGTATTTT; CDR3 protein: CASSSRWGADTQYF
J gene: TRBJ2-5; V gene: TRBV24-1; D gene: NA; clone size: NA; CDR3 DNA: TGTGCCACCAGTGATCACCAGGAATTCCGGGAGACCCAGTACTTC; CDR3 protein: CATSDHQEFRETQYF
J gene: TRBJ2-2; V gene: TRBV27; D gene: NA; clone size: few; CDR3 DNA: TGTGCCAGCAGTTTATACGGTTTTGAGGTCACCGGGGAGCTGTTTTTT; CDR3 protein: CASSLYGFEVTGELFF
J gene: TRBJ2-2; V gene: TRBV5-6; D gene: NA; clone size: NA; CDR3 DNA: TGTGCCAGCAGCCCGAAAGACGGGTCCGGGGAGCTGTTTTTT; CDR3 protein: CASSPKDGSGELFF
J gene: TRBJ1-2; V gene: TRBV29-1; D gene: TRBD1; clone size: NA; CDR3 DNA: TGCAGCGTTGAAGAGGACCGGACAGGGATTAACTATGGCTACACCTTC; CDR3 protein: CSVEEDRTGINYGYTF